The 28 T cell receptor beta chains given below trace back to one sample, sequenced in a study of T cell responses to AZD1222 COVID-19 vaccine. The table came from immunoSEQ multiplex PCR; TCRdb's copy has only in-frame clones and leaves some out. The repertoire holds roughly 70,000 clones, 79% seen once, with about a quarter in the top ten. The source was peripheral blood, collected on day 0 of MenACWY control vaccination. All receptors derive from an adult in good health.

This rearrangement joins TRBV6-5 to TRBJ2-7, with unresolved D. The length of the CDR3 is 16 residues. Germline assignment: CDR1 MNHEY and CDR2 SVGAGI. V lost 0 bases and J 2 bases, leaving 14 bases between the germline ends. The CDR3 nucleotides read TGTGCCAGCAGTTACTCTAGGTTCTCTTTTGCCTACGAGCAGTACTTC. Translating gives CASSYSRFSFAYEQYF.

V and J are TRBV18 and TRBJ1-2; no clear D. Germline V gene data show CDR1 as KGHSH and CDR2 as LQKENI. Between the trimmed V and J ends, which lost 0 bases and 6 bases, there was a span of 8 bases. The CDR3 contains 13 residues. The CDR3 region has the DNA TGTGCCAGCTCACCACCGACCGATGATGGCTACACCTTC. Its translation is CASSPPTDDGYTF.

The chain carries TRBV6-5 and TRBJ2-3; D may be TRBD1 (5 bases). Germline V gene data show CDR1 as MNHEY and CDR2 as SVGAGI. Trimming took off 5 bases at V and 9 bases at J, with 12 bases between the two ends. The CDR3 runs 12 residues. CDR3 sequence reads: CASSNGQATQYF. The CDR3 DNA sequence: TGTGCCAGCAGTAATGGACAAGCCACGCAGTATTTT.

This clone was counted a few times. V and J are TRBV30 and TRBJ1-4; unclear D gene. The V end lost 1 base, the J end lost 7 bases, and 16 bases lay between the germline ends. Germline values: CDR1 GTSNPN, CDR2 SVGIG (reference sequence). This CDR3 contains 15 residues. This chain's CDR3 is CAWSGREGFGEKLFF. Here the CDR3 DNA reads TGTGCCTGGAGTGGACGGGAGGGATTCGGTGAAAAACTGTTTTTT. Using reference TRBV30 and TRBJ1-4 for the parts outside the CDR3, the full variable domain is SQTIHQWPATLVQPVGSPLSLECTVEGTSNPNLYWYRQAAGRGLQLLFYSVGIGQISSEVPQNLSASRPQDRQFILSSKKLLLSDSGFYLCAWSGREGFGEKLFFGSGTQLSVL.

This rearrangement joins TRBV7-9 to TRBJ1-6; unclear D gene. The CDR3 spans 13 residues. From germline, CDR1 is SEHNR and CDR2 FQNEAQ (reference sequence). Between the trimmed V and J ends, which lost 5 bases and 8 bases, there was a span of 10 bases. The DNA of the CDR3 is TGTGCCAGCAGCGCGTGGGCGGATTCACCCCTCCACTTT. This encodes CASSAWADSPLHF.

The V gene is TRBV19, the J gene TRBJ2-1; D is uncertain. This CDR3 comprises 13 residues. Trimming pared 3 bases from V and 5 bases from J, leaving 8 bases between. Germline V gene data show CDR1 as LNHDA and CDR2 as SQIVND (reference sequence). The CDR3 reads CASSIDADNEQFF. In DNA, the CDR3 is TGTGCCAGTAGTATTGACGCGGACAATGAGCAGTTCTTC.

The chain carries TRBV28 and TRBJ2-1; a possible D gene is TRBD2 (5 bases). From germline, CDR1 is MDHEN and CDR2 SYDVKM. The V gene lost 3 bases and the J gene lost 6 bases, with 6 bases spanning the gap. The CDR3 is 12 residues long. The CDR3 region is CASSFGSNEQFF. The CDR3 nucleotides read TGTGCCAGCAGTTTTGGGAGCAATGAGCAGTTCTTC.

The rearrangement uses TRBV30 and TRBJ2-3; 7 nucleotides match TRBD2. Germline V gene lookup returns CDR1 GTSNPN and CDR2 SVGIG (reference sequence). J gave up 1 base and V 7 bases, and 5 bases lay outside the gene matches. CDR3 length equals 13 residues. CDR3 in amino acids: CASRGVGTDTQYF. For the CDR3, the DNA is TGTGCCTCCCGGGGGGTCGGCACAGATACGCAGTATTTT.

DNA of the CDR3: TGTGCCAGCAGTTTCCCCGGGACTAGCGGGATGACCTACGAGCAGTACTTC. Translating gives CASSFPGTSGMTYEQYF. This chain links TRBV28 with TRBJ2-7; 13 bases match TRBD2. The CDR3 totals 17 residues. V was pared by 3 bases and J by 2 bases, with 7 bases of the junction left unmatched. Germline assignment: CDR1 MDHEN and CDR2 SYDVKM. Looking up the rest from reference TRBV28 and TRBJ2-7 gives the full variable domain: DVKVTQSSRYLVKRTGEKVFLECVQDMDHENMFWYRQDPGLGLRLIYFSYDVKMKEKGDIPEGYSVSREKKERFSLILESASTNQTSMYLCASSFPGTSGMTYEQYFGPGTRLTVT.

This sequence joins TRBV24-1 and TRBJ1-2, with D maybe TRBD1 (6 bases). The V and J ends lost 4 bases and 6 bases respectively, with 14 bases between them. The CDR3 runs 14 residues. CDR1 and CDR2 from the germline V gene are KGHDR and SFDVKD. Here the CDR3 DNA reads TGTGCCACCAGTGACTCCGGGACACGGGATGGCTACACCTTC. It encodes CATSDSGTRDGYTF.

CDR3 nucleotide sequence: TGTGCCAGCAGCCCCACGGTGAAGACCCAGTACTTC. Protein sequence: CASSPTVKTQYF. This rearrangement joins TRBV7-2 to TRBJ2-5, with no clear D. Germline assignment: CDR1 SGHTA and CDR2 FQGNSA. The CDR3 loop spans 12 amino acids. Trimming pared 5 bases from V and 6 bases from J, leaving 10 bases between.

This clone was counted a single time. The chain is built from TRBV28 and TRBJ2-1, with 7 positions matching TRBD1. The CDR3 runs 15 residues. With V trimmed by 6 bases and J by 5 bases, 10 bases remained unmatched. Germline V lookup: CDR1 MDHEN, CDR2 SYDVKM. This CDR3 reads CASSQTGFRDNEQFF. CDR3 nucleotide sequence: TGTGCCAGCAGCCAGACAGGGTTTAGGGACAATGAGCAGTTCTTC.

V and J are TRBV6-5 and TRBJ2-2, with a tentative D call TRBD2 (6 bases). There are 14 residues in the CDR3. Trimming stripped 10 bases from V and 4 bases from J, with 16 bases between. The germline V gene encodes CDR1 MNHEY and CDR2 SVGAGI. The CDR3 region has the DNA TGTGCCATCCTACCCGAGGGAGGCACCGGGGAGCTGTTTTTT. Translation: CAILPEGGTGELFF.

The rearrangement joins TRBV7-8 to TRBJ2-5; 7 bases match TRBD1. V shed 5 bases, J shed 2 bases, and the junction held 5 bases outside the gene matches. This CDR3 region has 14 residues. Germline V gene sequence: CDR1 SGHVS, CDR2 FQNEAQ. This CDR3 is CASSRDRVQETQYF. In DNA, the CDR3 is TGTGCCAGCAGCCGAGACAGGGTTCAAGAGACCCAGTACTTC.

V is TRBV5-1 and J is TRBJ2-1; 9 bases align to TRBD2. There are 15 residues in the CDR3. The germline V gene encodes CDR1 SGHRS and CDR2 YFSETQ. V lost 2 bases to trimming and J lost 10 bases; unmatched junction nucleotides: 10. The CDR3 spells CASSFSGGPGQEQFF. As DNA, the CDR3 is TGCGCCAGCAGCTTTAGCGGGGGCCCTGGACAGGAGCAGTTCTTC.

Of note for this clone: At the DNA level, this CDR3 is encoded by other sequences in the same sample as well. The V call is TRBV19, the J call TRBJ2-1; perhaps D is TRBD1 or TRBD2 (5 bases each). Looked up from germline, CDR1 is LNHDA and CDR2 is SQIVND (reference sequence). The CDR3 contains 13 residues. Trimming took 3 bases from V and 3 from J, leaving 6 bases between them. CDR3 residues: CASSIGGYNEQFF. The CDR3 coding sequence is TGTGCCAGTAGTATTGGGGGCTACAATGAGCAGTTCTTC. Filled out from reference TRBV19 and TRBJ2-1, the complete variable domain reads DGGITQSPKYLFRKEGQNVTLSCEQNLNHDAMYWYRQDPGQGLRLIYYSQIVNDFQKGDIAEGYSVSREKKESFPLTVTSAQKNPTAFYLCASSIGGYNEQFFGPGTRLTVL.

The chain joins TRBV6-5 to TRBJ1-4, with D hard to call. CDR1 is MNHEY, CDR2 SVGAGI, per germline. CDR3 length: 13 residues. V lost 8 bases and J 4 bases, leaving 11 bases between the germline ends. The CDR3 reads CASVRIVNEKLFF. Written as DNA, the CDR3 is TGTGCCAGCGTCCGGATTGTTAATGAAAAACTGTTTTTT.

V usage is TRBV12-3 or TRBV12-4 and J usage is TRBJ1-6; D remains ambiguous. V shed 3 bases and J shed 9 bases, with 9 bases lying between them. The CDR3 contains 13 residues. The CDR3 bases are TGTGCCAGCAGTTTTATCATTGGTTCACCCCTCCACTTT. Its protein is CASSFIIGSPLHF.

The CDR3 sequence: CASSQVHKAGEAFF. Here the CDR3 DNA reads TGTGCCAGCAGCCAAGTACATAAGGCAGGGGAAGCTTTCTTT. This chain links TRBV14 with TRBJ1-1; a weak D match, TRBD1 (5 bases). Germline V CDR1 and CDR2: SGHDN, FVKESK. V lost 1 base to trimming and J lost 8 bases, with 14 bases between them. This CDR3 is 14 amino acids long.

This clone showed up just once. CDR3 residues: CSVGRMNTEAFF. As DNA, the CDR3 is TGCAGCGTGGGGCGTATGAACACTGAAGCTTTCTTT. The chain joins TRBV29-1 to TRBJ1-1, with D possibly TRBD1 on 5 matching bases. Trimming left V 6 bases short and J 0 bases short, with 8 bases between. The CDR3 contains 12 residues. Per germline, CDR1 SQVTM and CDR2 ANQGSEA. Supplemented by reference TRBV29-1 and TRBJ1-1, the full variable domain reads SAVISQKPSRDICQRGTSLTIQCQVDSQVTMMFWYRQQPGQSLTLIATANQGSEATYESGFVIDKFPISRPNLTFSTLTVSNMSPEDSSIYLCSVGRMNTEAFFGQGTRLTVV.

J is TRBJ2-2 and V is TRBV5-1; D remains unclear. From germline, CDR1 is SGHRS and CDR2 YFSETQ. The CDR3 totals 16 residues. Deletions cut 0 bases from V and 0 bases from J, with 9 bases between. The CDR3 DNA sequence: TGCGCCAGCAGCTTGGACGGCACTACGAACACCGGGGAGCTGTTTTTT. Its protein product is CASSLDGTTNTGELFF.

This clone was seen more than once but under ten times. The genes are TRBV10-3 and TRBJ2-1; no firm D call. CDR3 size: 15 residues. V gave up 2 bases and J gave up 2 bases, with 10 bases separating them. Germline-derived CDR1 and CDR2 are ENHRY and SYGVKD. Here the CDR3 DNA reads TGTGCCATCAGTGAGGGGCTTATTGCCTACAATGAGCAGTTCTTC. This translates into CAISEGLIAYNEQFF.

The chain has TRBV7-2 and TRBJ1-3; D possibly corresponds to TRBD1 (5 bases). Germline CDR1 SGHTA, CDR2 FQGNSA. This CDR3 comprises 16 residues. Trimming removed 5 bases from V and 3 bases from J, with 17 bases in between. CDR3 in DNA: TGTGCCAGCAGCGGAGCATCAACAGGAATTGGAAACACCATATATTTT. This codes for CASSGASTGIGNTIYF. The full variable domain, its missing parts supplied by reference TRBV7-2 and TRBJ1-3, is GAGVSQSPSNKVTEKGKDVELRCDPISGHTALYWYRQSLGQGLEFLIYFQGNSAPDKSGLPSDRFSAERTGGSVSTLTIQRTQQEDSAVYLCASSGASTGIGNTIYFGEGSWLTVV.

The chain recombines TRBV2 with TRBJ2-3; 11 nucleotides match TRBD2. J was trimmed by 5 bases and V by 5 bases; bases with no gene match: 9. Germline-derived CDR1 and CDR2 are SNHLY and FYNNEI. There are 16 residues in the CDR3. Here the CDR3 DNA reads TGTGCCAGCAGTCTAAGCCGGCTAGCGGGAGGAGATACGCAGTATTTT. Translation gives CASSLSRLAGGDTQYF.

The chain links TRBV10-3 to TRBJ2-7; D is undetermined. The germline V gene encodes CDR1 ENHRY and CDR2 SYGVKD. The length of the CDR3 is 15 residues. V lost 6 bases to trimming and J lost 2 bases, with 17 bases between them. The CDR3 loop reads CAISTRSDGAYEQYF. CDR3 sequence (DNA): TGTGCCATCAGCACCCGGAGTGACGGCGCCTACGAGCAGTACTTC.

The chain carries TRBV4-2 and TRBJ2-2; D is perhaps TRBD1 (5 bases). The CDR3 has 17 amino acids. Germline CDR1 reads LGHNA; CDR2 reads YNFKEQ. Trimming stripped 6 bases from V and 1 base from J, with 18 bases between. DNA of the CDR3: TGTGCCAGCAGTCCCATCTCCGAGACAGAGAACACCGGGGAGCTGTTTTTT. This encodes CASSPISETENTGELFF.

This chain joins TRBV19 and TRBJ2-7, with TRBD1 identical over 9 bases. V lost 4 bases and J lost 7; bases outside the gene matches: 8. Per the germline V gene, CDR1 is LNHDA and CDR2 is SQIVND (reference sequence). The CDR3 is made up of 14 amino acids. The CDR3 protein is CASSTRTGVEEQYF. CDR3 sequence (DNA): TGTGCCAGTAGTACCCGGACAGGGGTTGAAGAGCAGTACTTC.

The J gene is TRBJ2-5, the V gene TRBV6-5; the D is unclear. CDR1 MNHEY and CDR2 SVGAGI come from the germline V gene. V was trimmed by 5 bases and J by 2 bases, leaving 3 bases between them. The CDR3 totals 11 residues. For the CDR3, the DNA is TGTGCCAGCAGTATACAAGAGACCCAGTACTTC. Amino acid sequence: CASSIQETQYF.